Below, 25 T cell receptor beta chains from the same sample are listed, as sequenced in a study of blood T cell repertoires in COVID-19. The repertoire was sequenced with immunoSEQ multiplex PCR; TCRdb's copy has only in-frame clones and lacks some. The sample holds about 390,000 clones, approximately 87% seen once. Material: PBMCs or T cells enriched from blood (not recorded which). The receptors here all came from a woman between 45 and 65 years old who had recovered from COVID-19.

V gene TRBV28 combines with J gene TRBJ1-2; maybe TRBD1 (6 bases). This CDR3 has 16 amino acids. Trimming removed 2 bases at V and 3 bases at J, with 16 bases between. Germline V gene data show CDR1 as MDHEN and CDR2 as SYDVKM. DNA of the CDR3: TGTGCCAGCAGTTTACCCCCGTTGAGGACAGACTATGGCTACACCTTC. Amino acids: CASSLPPLRTDYGYTF.

This clone was detected only once. This chain joins TRBV7-2 and TRBJ1-5; TRBD1 is a possible D gene (5 bases). The CDR3 extends over 15 amino acids. Germline assignment: CDR1 SGHTA and CDR2 FQGNSA. The V end was cut by 3 bases, the J end by 0 bases, with 9 bases between. CDR3 coding DNA: TGTGCCAGCAGCTTGGCAGGGAATAGCAATCAGCCCCAGCATTTT. The encoded protein is CASSLAGNSNQPQHF.

This clone was picked up one time. CDR3 in amino acids: CASSSGQARGTDTQYF. As DNA, the CDR3 is TGTGCCAGCAGCTCAGGACAGGCCAGAGGCACAGATACGCAGTATTTT. The chain employs TRBV7-9 and TRBJ2-3; 7 bases are shared with TRBD1. Germline assignment: CDR1 SEHNR and CDR2 FQNEAQ (reference sequence). This CDR3 has 16 amino acids. V lost 4 bases, J lost 1 base, and 8 bases stayed unmatched.

CDR3 bases: TGTGCCAGCAGCGTAGAGGGACAGGGTCTTAGCACAGATACGCAGTATTTT. This sequence encodes CASSVEGQGLSTDTQYF. V usage is TRBV9 and J usage is TRBJ2-3, with 9 nucleotides matching TRBD1. The CDR3 has 17 amino acids. CDR1 is SGDLS and CDR2 is YYNGEE in the germline V gene. The trim removed 0 bases at V and 0 bases at J, leaving 5 bases unmatched.

This chain connects TRBV9 to TRBJ2-1; no firm D call. CDR3 length: 11 amino acids. Germline CDR1 is SGDLS and CDR2 is YYNGEE. V was shortened by 0 bases and J by 8 bases, with 3 bases between the two germline ends. CDR3 DNA sequence: TGTGCCAGCAGCGTAGCGGATGAGCAGTTCTTC. Translated: CASSVADEQFF.

The chain is built from TRBV5-1 and TRBJ2-5; 14 nucleotides align to TRBD2. Germline V gene data show CDR1 as SGHRS and CDR2 as YFSETQ. The CDR3 is 17 residues long. V lost 2 bases, J lost 1 base, and 4 bases stayed unmatched. CDR3 sequence (DNA): TGCGCCAGCAGCTTCGGACTAGCGGGGGGCCTCCAAGAGACCCAGTACTTC. This translates into CASSFGLAGGLQETQYF.

With respect to this clone: The sample contains more than one DNA sequence encoding this CDR3. This chain uses TRBV18 with TRBJ1-3; no clear D. The CDR3 has 13 amino acids. The germline V gene has CDR1 KGHSH and CDR2 LQKENI. V lost 2 bases to trimming and J lost 4 bases, with 6 bases between them. CDR3 DNA: TGTGCCAGCTCACCATCTCAGGGAAACACCATATATTTT. Its translation is CASSPSQGNTIYF.

The chain links TRBV19 to TRBJ2-7; 9 nucleotides agree with TRBD1. There are 16 residues in the CDR3. Germline CDR1 is LNHDA and CDR2 is SQIVND (reference sequence). V was pared by 3 bases and J by 5 bases, with 11 bases of the junction left unmatched. The CDR3 DNA reads as TGTGCCAGTAGTATGCCACCAGGGACAGGGTCCCACGAGCAGTACTTC. Amino acids: CASSMPPGTGSHEQYF.

The rearrangement joins TRBV30 to TRBJ1-1; D may be TRBD1 (5 bases). V lost 2 bases, J lost 11 bases, and 9 bases lay in between. Germline assignment: CDR1 GTSNPN and CDR2 SVGIG (reference sequence). The CDR3 is 10 amino acids. This CDR3 is CAWSRGRAFF. DNA for the CDR3: TGTGCCTGGAGTAGGGGAAGGGCTTTCTTT. The whole variable domain, remainder taken from reference TRBV30 and TRBJ1-1, is SQTIHQWPATLVQPVGSPLSLECTVEGTSNPNLYWYRQAAGRGLQLLFYSVGIGQISSEVPQNLSASRPQDRQFILSSKKLLLSDSGFYLCAWSRGRAFFGQGTRLTVV.

V usage is TRBV5-1 and J usage is TRBJ1-1; D may be TRBD1 (6 bases). The germline V and J ends were trimmed by 4 bases and 7 bases, with 8 bases remaining between them. The CDR3 loop spans 11 amino acids. Germline assignment: CDR1 SGHRS and CDR2 YFSETQ. The CDR3 DNA reads TGCGCCAGCAGCGTGGACAGTGAAGCTTTCTTT. Amino acid sequence: CASSVDSEAFF.

The chain employs TRBV2 and TRBJ1-2; 9 bases are a match to TRBD1. CDR3 length: 16 residues. V lost 8 bases, J lost 3 bases, and 13 bases stayed unmatched. Germline CDR1 is SNHLY and CDR2 is FYNNEI. The CDR3 bases are TGTGCCAGCGTATCCTGGGACAGGGTATTGGACTATGGCTACACCTTC. This sequence encodes CASVSWDRVLDYGYTF.

This chain connects TRBV7-3 to TRBJ2-3; no clear D. Germline V gene lookup returns CDR1 SGHTA and CDR2 FQGTGA. Trimming took off 1 base at V and 0 bases at J, with 11 bases between the two ends. CDR3 length: 16 amino acids. The CDR3 DNA reads as TGTGCCAGCAGCTTAAATGGTGTCGGGAGCACAGATACGCAGTATTTT. Its translation is CASSLNGVGSTDTQYF.

The rearrangement uses TRBV12-3 or TRBV12-4 and TRBJ1-3; 7 bases are shared with TRBD1. Losses at the gene ends were 6 bases for V and 3 bases for J; bases not matched to a gene: 2. This CDR3 comprises 13 residues. The CDR3 reads CASRNRGGNTIYF. CDR3 nucleotides: TGTGCCAGCAGAAACAGGGGTGGAAACACCATATATTTT.

The V gene is TRBV7-2, the J gene TRBJ2-5; 7 positions match TRBD1. The CDR3 totals 16 residues. J gave up 5 bases and V 5 bases, and 14 bases lay outside the gene matches. Looked up from germline, CDR1 is SGHTA and CDR2 is FQGNSA. DNA of the CDR3: TGTGCCAGCAGCCCTATAGACAGGGTTAGAAGGGAGACCCAGTACTTC. Translated, it gives CASSPIDRVRRETQYF.

The chain carries TRBV7-9 and TRBJ2-7, with 7 bases matching TRBD1. Per the germline V gene, CDR1 is SEHNR and CDR2 is FQNEAQ (reference sequence). The ends lost 5 bases at V and 5 bases at J; junction bases unmatched: 6. The CDR3 is 13 amino acids. The DNA for the CDR3 is TGTGCCAGCAGCATAGGGACAGCCAACGAGCAGTACTTC. It translates to CASSIGTANEQYF.

The chain carries TRBV7-3 and TRBJ2-1, with a possible D match to TRBD2 (6 bases). Per germline, CDR1 SGHTA and CDR2 FQGTGA. The CDR3 length is 12 residues. V lost 4 bases and J lost 10, with 11 bases in between. The CDR3 DNA is TGTGCCAGCAGCTATGGGGGGACCGAGCAGTTCTTC. Translating gives CASSYGGTEQFF.

This clone was observed once. V gene TRBV18 combines with J gene TRBJ2-3; a possible D gene is TRBD1 (5 bases). The V end lost 5 bases, the J end lost 1 base, and 10 bases lay between the germline ends. The CDR3 runs 14 residues. Per the germline V gene, CDR1 is KGHSH and CDR2 is LQKENI. Written as DNA, the CDR3 is TGTGCCAGCTCAACAGAACAGGGCACAGATACGCAGTATTTT. Translating it yields CASSTEQGTDTQYF.

This chain joins TRBV12-5 and TRBJ2-6; possibly TRBD2 for D (6 bases). This CDR3 spans 18 amino acids. V lost 0 bases and J 1 base, leaving 13 bases between the germline ends. CDR1 and CDR2 from the germline V gene are LGHNT and FRNRAP. This CDR3 is CASGLVGEAGSGANVLTF. CDR3 in DNA: TGTGCTAGTGGTTTGGTTGGGGAGGCGGGATCTGGGGCCAACGTCCTGACTTTC.

V is TRBV6-1 and J is TRBJ1-1; D is ambiguous. In germline, CDR1 is MNHNS, CDR2 SASEGT. V was pared by 3 bases and J by 0 bases, with 5 bases between. The CDR3 has 13 amino acids. The CDR3 here is CASSDRMNTEAFF. DNA of the CDR3: TGTGCCAGCAGTGACAGGATGAACACTGAAGCTTTCTTT.

This clone was recorded a few times. The chain combines TRBV6-5 with TRBJ2-1; D is possibly TRBD1 (5 bases). The V gene's germline CDR1 is MNHEY and CDR2 SVGAGI. CDR3 size: 13 residues. The V end was cut by 6 bases, the J end by 5 bases, with 11 bases between. The CDR3 DNA follows: TGTGCCAGCAGGGAGCTAGGGGACAATGAGCAGTTCTTC. This codes for CASRELGDNEQFF.

Here the CDR3 DNA reads TGTGCCAGTACTGGACAGGGGGAAAAACTGTTTTTT. Encoded protein: CASTGQGEKLFF. The chain uses TRBV19 and TRBJ1-4, with 9 positions matching TRBD1. Germline CDR1 and CDR2: LNHDA and SQIVND (reference sequence). V gave up 7 bases and J gave up 8 bases; unmatched junction bases: 2. This CDR3 is built from 12 residues.

The J gene is TRBJ2-1, the V gene TRBV5-5; 10 bases fit TRBD1. Germline lookup yields CDR1 SGHKS and CDR2 YYEKEE (reference sequence). After removal of 2 bases from V and 7 bases from J, the junction contained 3 bases not matched to a gene. This CDR3 is 14 amino acids long. In DNA, the CDR3 is TGTGCCAGCAGCTTCCGGGACAGGGGTAATGAGCAGTTCTTC. Its protein product is CASSFRDRGNEQFF. Supplemented by reference TRBV5-5 and TRBJ2-1, the full variable domain reads DAGVTQSPTHLIKTRGQQVTLRCSPISGHKSVSWYQQVLGQGPQFIFQYYEKEERGRGNFPDRFSARQFPNYSSELNVNALLLGDSALYLCASSFRDRGNEQFFGPGTRLTVL.

The gene calls are TRBV24-1 and TRBJ2-3, with D perhaps matching TRBD2 (6 bases). Trimming cost V 2 bases and J 2 bases, with 10 bases left between them. The CDR3 consists of 15 residues. Germline lookup yields CDR1 KGHDR and CDR2 SFDVKD. The CDR3 DNA sequence: TGTGCCACCAGTGATTCCGCGGGGTTCACAGATACGCAGTATTTT. Translation: CATSDSAGFTDTQYF.

The chain uses TRBV5-1 and TRBJ2-3; TRBD1 aligns across 11 bases. Germline CDR1 and CDR2: SGHRS and YFSETQ. CDR3 length: 17 amino acids. V dropped 3 bases and J dropped 2; count of bases not matched to a gene: 8. CDR3 coding DNA: TGCGCCAGCAGCTCCGGGACAGGGGGTTTTTACACAGATACGCAGTATTTT. Translated, it gives CASSSGTGGFYTDTQYF.

This clone has just one count. CDR3 sequence (DNA): TGTGCCAGCAGGACCGGGACAGGGTATCGGGGCTACACCTTC. Translating gives CASRTGTGYRGYTF. The chain is built from TRBV27 and TRBJ1-2; 9 bases agree with TRBD1. The germline gives CDR1 MNHEY, CDR2 SMNVEV (reference sequence). The CDR3 sequence is 14 residues long. V gave up 6 bases and J gave up 8 bases; unmatched junction bases: 10.